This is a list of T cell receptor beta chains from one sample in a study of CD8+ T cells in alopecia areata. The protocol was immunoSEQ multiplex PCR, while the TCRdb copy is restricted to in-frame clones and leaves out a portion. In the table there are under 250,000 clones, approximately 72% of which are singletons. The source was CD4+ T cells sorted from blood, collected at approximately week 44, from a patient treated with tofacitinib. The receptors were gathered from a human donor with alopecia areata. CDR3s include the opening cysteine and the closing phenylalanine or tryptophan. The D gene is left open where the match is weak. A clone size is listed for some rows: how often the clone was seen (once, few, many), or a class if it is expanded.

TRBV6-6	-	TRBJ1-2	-	TGTGCCAGCAGTCCAAGGGGCCAGGGGAGTGGCTACACCTTC	CASSPRGQGSGYTF
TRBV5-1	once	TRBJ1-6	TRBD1	TGCGCCAGCAGCTTATCGGGACAGCATAATTCACCCCTCCACTTT	CASSLSGQHNSPLHF
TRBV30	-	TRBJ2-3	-	TGTGCCTGGAAACCGCGGGGGCCCCACACAGATACGCAGTATTTT	CAWKPRGPHTDTQYF
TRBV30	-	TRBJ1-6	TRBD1	TGTGCCTGGAGTGTGGGACAGGGGTCCCTCCACTTT	CAWSVGQGSLHF
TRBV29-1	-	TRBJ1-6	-	TGCAGCGTCCGGGACGGATATAATTCACCCCTCCACTTT	CSVRDGYNSPLHF
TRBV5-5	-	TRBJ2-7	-	TGTGCCAGCAGCTTGGGTTCTCAGGACTTTGACTACGAGCAGTACTTC	CASSLGSQDFDYEQYF
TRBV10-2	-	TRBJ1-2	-	TGCGCCAGCAGTGAGTCCTCCGACACCTCCTACACCTTC	CASSESSDTSYTF
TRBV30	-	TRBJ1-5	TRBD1	TGTGCCTGGAAAAGCAGGGGGGATCAGCCCCAGCATTTT	CAWKSRGDQPQHF
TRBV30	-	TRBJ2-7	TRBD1	TGTGCCTGGAGTGGGGACAGGGAACGCGAGCAGTACTTC	CAWSGDREREQYF
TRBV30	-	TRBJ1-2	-	TGTGCCTGGAGTGTAGCAGGGAACTATGGCTACACCTTC	CAWSVAGNYGYTF
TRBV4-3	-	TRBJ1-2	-	TGCGCCAGCAGCCAATTAACAGGGCCGACTAACTATGGCTACACCTTC	CASSQLTGPTNYGYTF
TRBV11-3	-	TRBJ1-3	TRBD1	TGTGCCAGCAGCCCCGGACAGGGTCCAGGAAACACCATATATTTT	CASSPGQGPGNTIYF
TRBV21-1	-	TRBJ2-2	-	TGTGCCAGCAGCCCCTTAGAGGGGGCGTACTCCACCGGGGAGCTGTTTTTT	CASSPLEGAYSTGELFF
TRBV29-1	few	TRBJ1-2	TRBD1	TGCAGCGTGGGACAGAACTATGGCTACACCTTC	CSVGQNYGYTF
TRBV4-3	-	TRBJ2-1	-	TGCGCCAGCAGCCAAGGACTGGGAGTTTATGAGCAGTTCTTC	CASSQGLGVYEQFF
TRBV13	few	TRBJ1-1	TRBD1	TGTGCCAGCAGCGATCACCCTCCACAGACAGGGGCCGACGCAGGTAGCACTGAAGCTTTCTTT	CASSDHPPQTGADAGSTEAFF
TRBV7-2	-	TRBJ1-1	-	TGTGCCAGCAGCTTAGTGACGGGGAGTAACACTGAAGCTTTCTTT	CASSLVTGSNTEAFF
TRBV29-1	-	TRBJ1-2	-	TGCAGCGTTGGACCCGCCAGGGCGTATGGCTACACCTTC	CSVGPARAYGYTF
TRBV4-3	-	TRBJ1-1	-	TGCGCCAGCAGCCAAGATCTTTCCCAGCGGGAAGCTTTCTTT	CASSQDLSQREAFF
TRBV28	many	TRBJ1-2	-	TGTGCCAGCAGCACCCCCGGGCGTCTTTTAAACTATGGCTACACCTTC	CASSTPGRLLNYGYTF
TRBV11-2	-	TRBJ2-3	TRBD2	TGTGCCAGCAGCGACGGGACTAGCGGGGGGGCACAAGATACGCAGTATTTT	CASSDGTSGGAQDTQYF
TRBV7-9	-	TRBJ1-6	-	TGTGCCAGCAGCTCCGGCGACTATAATTCACCCCTCCACTTT	CASSSGDYNSPLHF
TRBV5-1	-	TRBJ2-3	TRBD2	TGCGCCAGCAGACTCTCCCCTAGCGGGGGTGCAGATACGCAGTATTTT	CASRLSPSGGADTQYF
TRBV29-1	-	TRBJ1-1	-	TGCAGCGTTGACCACAGGGTGACGGTGAACACTGAAGCTTTCTTT	CSVDHRVTVNTEAFF
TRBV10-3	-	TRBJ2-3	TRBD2	TGTGCCATCAGAACCGGGACTAGCGGGGGGCATGATACGCAGTATTTT	CAIRTGTSGGHDTQYF
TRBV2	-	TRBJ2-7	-	TGTGCCAGCACGAGGGACTCCTCCTACGAGCAGTACTTC	CASTRDSSYEQYF
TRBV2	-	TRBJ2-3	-	TGTGCCAGGCGGAGCCCCGTAGAGCCGGCCCGGTATTTT	CARRSPVEPARYF
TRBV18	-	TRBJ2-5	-	TGTGCCACCACCAGGAAAAAAGAGACCCAGTACTTC	CATTRKKETQYF
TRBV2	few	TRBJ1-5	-	TGTGCCAGCAGTCTTCCGGGAAACAATCAGCCCCAGCATTTT	CASSLPGNNQPQHF
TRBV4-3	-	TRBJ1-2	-	TGCGCCAGCAGCCAAGATCGGGGCTACAGGGATGGCTACACCTTC	CASSQDRGYRDGYTF
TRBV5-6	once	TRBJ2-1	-	TGTGCCAGCAGCGCAGCGACTAGGGGAGTGTCCTACAATGAGCAGTTCTTC	CASSAATRGVSYNEQFF
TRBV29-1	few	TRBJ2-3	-	TGCAGCGGGAAGGGCGGGGCTGGCCCAGATACGCAGTATTTT	CSGKGGAGPDTQYF
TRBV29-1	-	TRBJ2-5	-	TGCAGCGTGGACAGCGCCCAAGAGACCCAGTACTTC	CSVDSAQETQYF
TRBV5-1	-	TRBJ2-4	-	TGCGCCAGCAGCGAGGGGCCCAAAAACATTCAGTACTTC	CASSEGPKNIQYF
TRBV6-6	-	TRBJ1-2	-	TGTGCCAGCAGTTACTCGACAGCCCAGATGGGTGGCTACACCTTC	CASSYSTAQMGGYTF
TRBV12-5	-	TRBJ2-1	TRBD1	TGTGCTAGTGGATTAGGACAGGGCACGAATGAGCAGTTCTTC	CASGLGQGTNEQFF
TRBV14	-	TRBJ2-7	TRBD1	TGTGCCAGCAGCCAAGGGACAGGGGTTGCCTACGAGCAGTACTTC	CASSQGTGVAYEQYF
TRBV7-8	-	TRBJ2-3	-	TGTGCCAGCAGCTTAAGGCGAGGGGGTACAGATACGCAGTATTTT	CASSLRRGGTDTQYF
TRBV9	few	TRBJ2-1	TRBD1	TGTGCCAGCAGCGTAGGGGACAGGGAATTACGCAATGAGCAGTTCTTC	CASSVGDRELRNEQFF
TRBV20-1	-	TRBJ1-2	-	TGCAGTGCTAGCGATGGCTATGGCTACACCTTC	CSASDGYGYTF
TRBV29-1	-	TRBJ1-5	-	TGCAGCGTTGAACGAGACTGGGGTCAGCCCCAGCATTTT	CSVERDWGQPQHF
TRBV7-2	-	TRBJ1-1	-	TGTGCCAGCAGCTTAGGGCGGCCGGGGGTTGAAGCTTTCTTT	CASSLGRPGVEAFF
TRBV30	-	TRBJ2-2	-	TGTGCCTGGGCCAAAGGTCACAACACCGGGGAGCTGTTTTTT	CAWAKGHNTGELFF
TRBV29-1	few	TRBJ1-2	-	TGCAGCGTTACCACTACGGGGGGAAACTATGGCTACACCTTC	CSVTTTGGNYGYTF
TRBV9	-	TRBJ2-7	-	TGTGCCAGCAGCGTAGGAGGGTCGGCTGGGACCTACGAGCAGTACTTC	CASSVGGSAGTYEQYF
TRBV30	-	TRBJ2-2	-	TGTGCCTGGAGGGCCACAGGTAACGCCGGGGAGCTGTTTTTT	CAWRATGNAGELFF
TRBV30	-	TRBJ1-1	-	TGTGCCTGGCTCCATGGGACGGTGAACACTGAAGCTTTCTTT	CAWLHGTVNTEAFF
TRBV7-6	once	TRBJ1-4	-	TGTGCCAGCAGCTTAGGGTCCCGGGGTACAACTAATGAAAAACTGTTTTTT	CASSLGSRGTTNEKLFF
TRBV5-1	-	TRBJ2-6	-	TGCGCCAGCAGCGAGGACAGAAGCTCTGGGGCCAACGTCCTGACTTTC	CASSEDRSSGANVLTF
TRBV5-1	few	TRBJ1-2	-	TGCGCCAGCAGCACGGACCCCTCTAACTATGGCTACACCTTC	CASSTDPSNYGYTF
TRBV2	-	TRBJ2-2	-	TGTGCCAGCGCGACAGGTGCCAACACCGGGGAGCTGTTTTTT	CASATGANTGELFF